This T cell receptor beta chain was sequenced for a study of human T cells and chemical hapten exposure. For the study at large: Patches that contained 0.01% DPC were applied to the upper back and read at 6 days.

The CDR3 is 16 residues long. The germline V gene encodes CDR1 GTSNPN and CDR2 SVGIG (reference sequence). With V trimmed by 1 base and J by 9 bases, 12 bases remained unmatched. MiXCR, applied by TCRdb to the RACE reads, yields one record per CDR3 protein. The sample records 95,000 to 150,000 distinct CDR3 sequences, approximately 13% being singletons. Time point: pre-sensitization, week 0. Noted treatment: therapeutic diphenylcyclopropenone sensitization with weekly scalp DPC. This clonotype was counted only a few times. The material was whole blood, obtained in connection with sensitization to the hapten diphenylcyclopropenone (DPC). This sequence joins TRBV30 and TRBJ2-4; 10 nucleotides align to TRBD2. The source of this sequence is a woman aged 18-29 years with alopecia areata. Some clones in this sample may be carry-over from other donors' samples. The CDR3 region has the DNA TGTGCCTGGAGTGGGATTCCGGGACTAGCGACGGCCATTCAGTACTTC. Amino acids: CAWSGIPGLATAIQYF.